This is a list of T cell receptor beta chains from one sample in a study of technical replicates of blood from a handful of donors. Here immunoSEQ multiplex PCR was the method, and the copy in TCRdb shows in-frame clones only, minus some. Among about 16,000 clones listed, about 87% were seen once. Sequenced input: PBMCs. These receptors originate from a human donor in good health. Each CDR3 is given with its conserved first and last residue. D genes are given only for firm matches. Expanded clones are given a class, and other clones once, few, many or no size at all.

v_gene	d_gene	abundance	j_gene	CDR3nt	CDR3aa
TRBV5-6	NA	NA	TRBJ1-5	TGTGCCAGCAGTGCCCCAGATAGCAATCAGCCCCAGCATTTT	CASSAPDSNQPQHF
TRBV7-9	NA	NA	TRBJ1-1	TGTGCCAGCAGCCATGGCCTCGGGATCAACACTGAAGCTTTCTTT	CASSHGLGINTEAFF
TRBV6-6	TRBD1	NA	TRBJ1-2	TGTGCCAGCAGTTACTCGGCAGGGGGTGGCTATGGCTACACCTTC	CASSYSAGGGYGYTF
TRBV29-1	NA	NA	TRBJ2-3	TGCAGCGTTAGGAGGGGCGCGAGTACAGATACGCAGTATTTT	CSVRRGASTDTQYF
TRBV30	TRBD2	NA	TRBJ2-3	TGTGCCTGGAGTGTAGGGGCTAGCGGGAGTACAGATACGCAGTATTTT	CAWSVGASGSTDTQYF
TRBV28	NA	NA	TRBJ1-2	TGTGCCAGCAGTCCCCTGGGCACTGGAGGGAACTATGGCTACACCTTC	CASSPLGTGGNYGYTF
TRBV7-7	NA	NA	TRBJ2-5	TGTGCCAGCAGCCTAACGGTAGAGAAGACCCAGTACTTC	CASSLTVEKTQYF
TRBV5-1	TRBD2	NA	TRBJ2-2	TGCGCCAGCAACCAAGGGCTAGCGGGGAGACAGACCGGGGAGCTGTTTTTT	CASNQGLAGRQTGELFF
TRBV2	TRBD1	NA	TRBJ1-2	TGTGCCAGCAGCGACCCTAAGGGGGCCTATGGCTACACCTTC	CASSDPKGAYGYTF
TRBV30	NA	once	TRBJ2-2	TGTGCCTGGAGTTACCAGGGGTCCGGGGAGCTGTTTTTT	CAWSYQGSGELFF
TRBV19	NA	NA	TRBJ2-7	TGTGCCAGTAGTATCCGACAAGGGGGTGAGCAGTACTTC	CASSIRQGGEQYF
TRBV18	TRBD2	NA	TRBJ2-1	TGTGCCAGCTCACCAGGGGGACTAGCGGGAGTATCCTACAATGAGCAGTTCTTC	CASSPGGLAGVSYNEQFF
TRBV18	TRBD1	NA	TRBJ1-1	TGTGCCAGCACACAGGGGTCGGGCACTGAAGCTTTCTTT	CASTQGSGTEAFF
TRBV28	TRBD1	NA	TRBJ2-5	TGTGCCAGCAGTTCCGGGACAGTAAAAGAGACCCAGTACTTC	CASSSGTVKETQYF
TRBV18	NA	NA	TRBJ2-3	TGTGCCAGCTCCAACTGGAGCCTCACAGATACGCAGTATTTT	CASSNWSLTDTQYF
TRBV6-5	TRBD1	NA	TRBJ1-2	TGTGCCAGCCGACAGGGGGCGCCGGATGGCTACACCTTC	CASRQGAPDGYTF
TRBV29-1	TRBD2	NA	TRBJ2-1	TGCAGCGTGACGGTGGGTAGCGGGAGTGTTAGTAGGGATGAGCAGTTCTTC	CSVTVGSGSVSRDEQFF
TRBV18	TRBD1	NA	TRBJ2-5	TGTGCCAGCTCACCGACAGGGAGTTTTGGAGAGACCCAGTACTTC	CASSPTGSFGETQYF
TRBV28	TRBD2	NA	TRBJ2-5	TGTGCCAGCAGTTCCACCCGACTAGCGGGAGGTTCAAGTCAGTACTTC	CASSSTRLAGGSSQYF
TRBV10-2	NA	NA	TRBJ2-1	TGCGCCAGCAGTGAAGGGGTTGAGCAGTTCTTC	CASSEGVEQFF
TRBV15	TRBD2	NA	TRBJ2-7	TGTGCCACCAGCAGAGATCCACTTCCTAGCGGGAACTACGAGCAGTACTTC	CATSRDPLPSGNYEQYF
TRBV9	TRBD2	NA	TRBJ2-1	TGTGCCAGCAGCCCCCGGGGGGGAGCGGGAGGTCATGAGCAGTTCTTC	CASSPRGGAGGHEQFF
TRBV6-1	TRBD1	NA	TRBJ2-1	TGTGCAGGGACAAGGACAGGGCCGGATGAGCAGTTCTTC	CAGTRTGPDEQFF
TRBV18	TRBD1	NA	TRBJ1-3	TGTGCCAGCTCACCACCGAGTGGTTCGACAGGGACCTTCGGAAACACCATATATTTT	CASSPPSGSTGTFGNTIYF